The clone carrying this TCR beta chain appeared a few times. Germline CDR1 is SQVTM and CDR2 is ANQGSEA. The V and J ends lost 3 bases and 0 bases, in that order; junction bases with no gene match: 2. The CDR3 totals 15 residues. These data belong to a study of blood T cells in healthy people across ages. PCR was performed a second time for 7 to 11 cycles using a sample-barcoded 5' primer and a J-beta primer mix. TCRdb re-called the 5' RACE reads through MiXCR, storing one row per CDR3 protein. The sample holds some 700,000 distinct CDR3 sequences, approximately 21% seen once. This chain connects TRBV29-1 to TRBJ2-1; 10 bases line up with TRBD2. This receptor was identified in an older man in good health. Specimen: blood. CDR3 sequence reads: CSVDRTSGSYNEQFF. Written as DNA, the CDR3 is TGCAGCGTTGACAGGACTAGCGGCTCCTACAATGAGCAGTTCTTC.